The rows below give T cell receptor beta chains drawn from one sample of a study of CD8 T cells in Susac syndrome. Each CDR3 protein is one row after TCRdb ran MiXCR on the immunoSEQ multiplex PCR reads. This sample carries roughly 200,000 distinct CDR3 sequences, 85% to 95% of them seen once, and the ten largest clones take 0.1%. The material sequenced was CD4+ T cells from PBMCs. The receptors were gathered from a human donor in good health. Each CDR3 is given with its conserved first and last residue. A D gene is named only where the DNA matches it firmly. Clone size is shown for a subset of rows, as once, few, many or a class of expanded clone.

CASRDPSGNEQFF | TGTGCCAGCAGGGATCCTAGCGGCAATGAGCAGTTCTTC | . | TRBJ2-1 | TRBV6-5 | TRBD2
CSASRDRPYEQYF | TGCAGTGCTTCTCGGGACAGGCCCTACGAGCAGTACTTC | few | TRBJ2-7 | TRBV20-1 | TRBD1
CATSDLREQYF | TGTGCCACCAGTGACCTGCGCGAGCAGTACTTC | . | TRBJ2-7 | TRBV24-1 | .
CASSQGGAHTDTQYF | TGTGCCAGCAGCCAAGGAGGAGCCCACACAGATACGCAGTATTTT | . | TRBJ2-3 | TRBV3-1 | .
CAWQYLKGHEQFF | TGTGCCTGGCAATACCTAAAGGGGCATGAGCAGTTCTTC | . | TRBJ2-1 | TRBV30 | .
CASSKQSGTETQYF | TGTGCCAGCAGCAAACAAAGCGGTACAGAGACCCAGTACTTC | . | TRBJ2-5 | TRBV9 | .
CATSDPLGETSGLYNEQFF | TGTGCCACCAGTGACCCCCTAGGGGAGACTAGCGGACTCTACAATGAGCAGTTCTTC | . | TRBJ2-1 | TRBV24-1 | TRBD2
CAWNRVVGTGELFF | TGTGCCTGGAACAGGGTCGTGGGTACCGGGGAGCTGTTTTTT | . | TRBJ2-2 | TRBV30 | .
CSGAEDSLNTEAFF | TGCAGCGGCGCTGAGGACAGCCTGAACACTGAAGCTTTCTTT | . | TRBJ1-1 | TRBV29-1 | .
CASSWTSRHNEQFF | TGTGCCAGCAGTTGGACTAGTAGGCACAATGAGCAGTTCTTC | . | TRBJ2-1 | TRBV12-3/TRBV12-4 | TRBD2
CSVEVLGQPQHF | TGCAGCGTTGAAGTCTTGGGCCAGCCCCAGCATTTT | . | TRBJ1-5 | TRBV29-1 | .
CASSFSTGGQETQYF | TGTGCCAGCAGTTTTTCAACAGGGGGACAAGAGACCCAGTACTTC | . | TRBJ2-5 | TRBV12-3/TRBV12-4 | TRBD1
CSVQDRGDYEQYF | TGCAGCGTTCAAGACAGGGGGGACTACGAGCAGTACTTC | . | TRBJ2-7 | TRBV29-1 | TRBD1
CSASKGLAGVYEQFF | TGCAGTGCTAGCAAAGGGCTAGCGGGTGTCTATGAGCAGTTCTTC | . | TRBJ2-1 | TRBV20-1 | TRBD2
CAWSPGQGNTGELFF | TGTGCCTGGAGCCCGGGACAGGGCAACACCGGGGAGCTGTTTTTT | . | TRBJ2-2 | TRBV30 | TRBD1
CSVEARGQGTDTQYF | TGCAGCGTTGAGGCTCGGGGACAGGGCACAGATACGCAGTATTTT | . | TRBJ2-3 | TRBV29-1 | TRBD1
CASSEEVRQFF | TGTGCCAGCAGCGAAGAGGTACGGCAGTTCTTC | . | TRBJ2-1 | TRBV7-9 | .
CSVALTSDSNQPQHF | TGCAGCGTTGCCTTGACATCAGATAGCAATCAGCCCCAGCATTTT | . | TRBJ1-5 | TRBV29-1 | .